Listed below are T cell receptor beta chains from one sample, sequenced in a study of cytomegalovirus exposure and HLA in healthy donors. TCRdb's table, derived via immunoSEQ multiplex PCR, lists solely in-frame clones and lacks some. This sample yields 85,000 to 100,000 clones, of which roughly 79% are seen a single time; 4.5% to 6% belongs to the top ten. The sequenced material came from PBMCs. These receptors all stem from a woman in her thirties or forties in good health and CMV-seronegative. CDR3s include the opening cysteine and the closing phenylalanine or tryptophan. The order of the fields is V gene, clone size, J gene, D gene, CDR3 protein, CDR3 DNA. D genes are given only for firm matches. Rows may omit the clone size; those that give it use once, few, many or a size class.

TRBV18,few,TRBJ1-4,TRBD1,CASSTGVSNEKLFF,TGTGCCAGCTCAACAGGGGTGTCGAATGAAAAACTGTTTTTT
TRBV12-5,few,TRBJ1-1,-,CASGLHAGNTEAFF,TGTGCTAGTGGTTTGCATGCGGGGAACACTGAAGCTTTCTTT
TRBV10-3,-,TRBJ2-7,TRBD2,CATPSSGGPQSSYEQYF,TGTGCCACACCCTCTAGCGGGGGGCCCCAATCCTCCTACGAGCAGTACTTC
TRBV12-5,-,TRBJ2-3,TRBD2,CASGIIGTSGSTDTQYF,TGTGCTAGTGGAATTATAGGGACTAGCGGTAGCACAGATACGCAGTATTTT
TRBV5-1,-,TRBJ1-2,TRBD1,CASSMSGTGQGYTF,TGCGCCAGCAGCATGTCCGGGACAGGGCAAGGCTACACCTTC
TRBV19,-,TRBJ2-7,TRBD1,CASSLMTGIYEQYF,TGTGCCAGTAGTTTGATGACAGGGATCTACGAGCAGTACTTC
TRBV28,-,TRBJ1-2,TRBD1,CASSPRTGGGYGYTF,TGTGCCAGCAGTCCAAGAACAGGGGGAGGCTATGGCTACACCTTC
TRBV2,-,TRBJ1-1,-,CASSPGTNTEAFF,TGTGCCAGCAGTCCGGGAACCAACACTGAAGCTTTCTTT
TRBV18,-,TRBJ1-6,-,CASSPRLGGYNSPLHF,TGTGCCAGCTCACCCAGGCTGGGGGGATATAATTCACCCCTCCACTTT
TRBV5-1,-,TRBJ2-4,TRBD1,CASSLQGGAKNIQYF,TGCGCCAGCAGCTTACAGGGGGGAGCCAAAAACATTCAGTACTTC
TRBV2,once,TRBJ1-1,-,CASRPQGVKTEAFF,TGTGCCAGCAGACCCCAGGGTGTTAAGACTGAAGCTTTCTTT
TRBV4-2,-,TRBJ1-1,-,CASSQAQGTRTEAFF,TGTGCCAGCAGCCAAGCGCAGGGTACACGGACTGAAGCTTTCTTT
TRBV30,-,TRBJ2-7,TRBD1,CAQGQAHEQYF,TGTGCCCAAGGACAGGCCCACGAGCAGTACTTC
TRBV19,-,TRBJ1-5,TRBD1,CASKPQGAPQYQPQHF,TGTGCCAGTAAGCCGCAGGGGGCCCCTCAATATCAGCCCCAGCATTTT
TRBV4-3,once,TRBJ1-2,TRBD1,CASSRGDRGSYGYTF,TGCGCCAGCAGCCGTGGGGACAGGGGGAGTTATGGCTACACCTTC
TRBV4-2,-,TRBJ1-2,TRBD1,CASSHPGQEGGYTF,TGTGCCAGCAGCCATCCGGGACAGGAGGGTGGCTACACCTTC
TRBV18,-,TRBJ2-3,-,CASSPRSADTQYF,TGTGCCAGCTCACCCAGGTCAGCAGATACGCAGTATTTT
TRBV7-8,few,TRBJ1-1,TRBD1,CASSFQQGTNTEAFF,TGTGCCAGCAGCTTTCAACAGGGGACAAACACTGAAGCTTTCTTT
TRBV7-3,-,TRBJ1-6,-,CASSKTVKNSPLHF,TGTGCCAGCAGTAAGACAGTAAAGAATTCACCCCTCCACTTT
TRBV9,few,TRBJ2-7,TRBD1,CASSVEGDSLYEQYF,TGTGCCAGCAGCGTAGAGGGGGACAGCTTGTACGAGCAGTACTTC
TRBV19,-,TRBJ1-2,-,CASSNGAARRYGYTF,TGTGCCAGTAGTAACGGAGCAGCCCGACGGTATGGCTACACCTTC
TRBV7-3,once,TRBJ2-7,-,CASDPHPGQIPYEQYF,TGTGCCAGCGACCCCCACCCGGGACAAATTCCCTACGAGCAGTACTTC
TRBV28,-,TRBJ2-1,-,CASWGGPWNEQFF,TGTGCCAGCTGGGGGGGGCCATGGAATGAGCAGTTCTTC
TRBV28,-,TRBJ1-2,TRBD1,CASSSGQGIYGYTF,TGTGCCAGCAGTTCCGGACAGGGCATCTATGGCTACACCTTC
TRBV2,-,TRBJ2-7,TRBD1,CASSEARGFVEQYF,TGTGCCAGCAGTGAAGCCAGGGGGTTTGTCGAGCAGTACTTC
TRBV6-1,-,TRBJ1-5,TRBD1,CASSAWTGGNQPQHF,TGTGCCAGCAGTGCATGGACAGGGGGCAATCAGCCCCAGCATTTT
TRBV4-1,-,TRBJ1-6,-,CASSQGLQFNSPLHF,TGCGCCAGCAGCCAAGGGTTACAGTTTAATTCACCCCTCCACTTT
TRBV5-1,-,TRBJ1-5,-,CASSQGTGNQPQHF,TGCGCCAGCAGCCAGGGAACCGGCAATCAGCCCCAGCATTTT
TRBV4-1,once,TRBJ2-2,TRBD2,CASSQMGGLARAGELFF,TGCGCCAGCAGCCAGATGGGGGGACTAGCCCGGGCCGGGGAGCTGTTTTTT